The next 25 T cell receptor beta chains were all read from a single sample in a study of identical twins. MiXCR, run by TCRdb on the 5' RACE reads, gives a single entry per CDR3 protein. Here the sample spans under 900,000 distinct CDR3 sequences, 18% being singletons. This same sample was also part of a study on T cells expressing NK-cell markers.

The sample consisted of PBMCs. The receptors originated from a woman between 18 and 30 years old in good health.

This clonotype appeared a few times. The CDR3 nucleotides are TGCAGTGCCAGATTTAGAGGGACCGGGGAGCTGTTTTTT. It specifies CSARFRGTGELFF. The chain employs TRBV20-1 and TRBJ2-2; a possible D gene is TRBD2 (5 bases). This CDR3 has 13 residues. The V and J ends lost 6 bases and 5 bases respectively, with 13 bases between them. Germline V gene data show CDR1 as DFQATT and CDR2 as SNEGSKA (reference sequence).

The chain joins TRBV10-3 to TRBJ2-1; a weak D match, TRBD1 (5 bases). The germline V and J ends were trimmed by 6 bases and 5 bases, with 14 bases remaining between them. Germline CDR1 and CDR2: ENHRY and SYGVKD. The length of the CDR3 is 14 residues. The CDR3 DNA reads TGTGCCATCAGCAAGGAAGGGGCTAACAATGAGCAGTTCTTC. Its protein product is CAISKEGANNEQFF.

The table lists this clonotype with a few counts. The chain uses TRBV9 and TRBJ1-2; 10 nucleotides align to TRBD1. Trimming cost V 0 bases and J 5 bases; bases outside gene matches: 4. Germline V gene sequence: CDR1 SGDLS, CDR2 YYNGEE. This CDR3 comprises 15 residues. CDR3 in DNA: TGTGCCAGCAGCGTAGTTGGGACAGGGGATTATGGCTACACCTTC. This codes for CASSVVGTGDYGYTF.

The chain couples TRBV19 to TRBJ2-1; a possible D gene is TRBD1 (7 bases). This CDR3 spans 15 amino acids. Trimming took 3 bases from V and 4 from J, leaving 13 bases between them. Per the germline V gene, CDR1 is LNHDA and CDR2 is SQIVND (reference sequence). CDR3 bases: TGTGCCAGTAGTATCGGGGGACAGCAATACAATGAGCAGTTCTTC. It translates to CASSIGGQQYNEQFF.

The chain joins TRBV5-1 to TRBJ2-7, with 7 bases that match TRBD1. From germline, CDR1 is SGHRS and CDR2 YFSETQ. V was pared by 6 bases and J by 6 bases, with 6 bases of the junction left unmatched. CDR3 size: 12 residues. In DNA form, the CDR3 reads TGCGCCAGCACCGAACAGGGGCCCGAGCAGTACTTC. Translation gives CASTEQGPEQYF.

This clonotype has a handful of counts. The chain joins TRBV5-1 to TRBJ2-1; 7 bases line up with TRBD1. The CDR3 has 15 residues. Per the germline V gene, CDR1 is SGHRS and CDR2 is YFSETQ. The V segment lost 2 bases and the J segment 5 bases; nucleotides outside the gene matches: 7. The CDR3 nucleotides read TGCGCCAGCAGCTTTCTGGGACAGTATAACAATGAGCAGTTCTTC. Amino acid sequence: CASSFLGQYNNEQFF.

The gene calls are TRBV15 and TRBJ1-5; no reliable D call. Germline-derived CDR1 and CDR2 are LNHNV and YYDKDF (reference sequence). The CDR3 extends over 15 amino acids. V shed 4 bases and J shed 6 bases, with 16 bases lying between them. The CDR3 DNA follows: TGTGCCACCAGCACCAGCGTCCCCAGTGTTCAGCCCCAGCATTTT. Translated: CATSTSVPSVQPQHF.

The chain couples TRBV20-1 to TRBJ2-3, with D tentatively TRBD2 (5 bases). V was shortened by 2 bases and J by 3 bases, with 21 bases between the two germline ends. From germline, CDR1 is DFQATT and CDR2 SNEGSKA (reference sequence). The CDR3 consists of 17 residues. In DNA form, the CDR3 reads TGCAGTGCTAGAAATGCCCCGGGGTCGATAGATACAGATACGCAGTATTTT. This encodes CSARNAPGSIDTDTQYF.

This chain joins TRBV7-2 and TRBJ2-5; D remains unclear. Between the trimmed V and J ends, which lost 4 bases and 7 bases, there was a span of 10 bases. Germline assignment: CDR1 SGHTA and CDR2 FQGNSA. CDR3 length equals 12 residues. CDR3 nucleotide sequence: TGTGCCAGCAGCTCCCTCTTGGGGACCCAGTACTTC. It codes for CASSSLLGTQYF.

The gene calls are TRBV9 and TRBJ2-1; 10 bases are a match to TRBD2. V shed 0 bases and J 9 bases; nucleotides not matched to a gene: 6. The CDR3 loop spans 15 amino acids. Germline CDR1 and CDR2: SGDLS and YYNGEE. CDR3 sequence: CASSVELAGSGEQFF. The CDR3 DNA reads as TGTGCCAGCAGCGTAGAACTAGCGGGGTCTGGTGAGCAGTTCTTC. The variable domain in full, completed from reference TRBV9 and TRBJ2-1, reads DSGVTQTPKHLITATGQRVTLRCSPRSGDLSVYWYQQSLDQGLQFLIQYYNGEERAKGNILERFSAQQFPDLHSELNLSSLELGDSALYFCASSVELAGSGEQFFGPGTRLTVL.

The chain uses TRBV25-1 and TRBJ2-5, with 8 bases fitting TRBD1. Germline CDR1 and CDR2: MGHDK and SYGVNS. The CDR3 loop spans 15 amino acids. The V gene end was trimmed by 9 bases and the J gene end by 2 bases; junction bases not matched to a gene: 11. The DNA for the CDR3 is TGTGCCAGTCTATACCGGGACAGGAGGCAAGAGACCCAGTACTTC. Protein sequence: CASLYRDRRQETQYF.

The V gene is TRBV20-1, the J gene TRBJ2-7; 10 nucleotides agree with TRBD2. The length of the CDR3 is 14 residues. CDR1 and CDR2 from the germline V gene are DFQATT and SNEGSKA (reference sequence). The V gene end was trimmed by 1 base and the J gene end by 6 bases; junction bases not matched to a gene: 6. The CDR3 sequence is CSARGVAGGREQYF. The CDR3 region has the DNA TGCAGTGCTAGAGGGGTAGCGGGGGGCCGCGAGCAGTACTTC.

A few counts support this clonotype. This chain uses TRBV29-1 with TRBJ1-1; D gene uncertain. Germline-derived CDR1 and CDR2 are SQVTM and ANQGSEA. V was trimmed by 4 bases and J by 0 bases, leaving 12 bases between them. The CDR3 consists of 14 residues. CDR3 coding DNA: TGCAGCGTTGGGCAGAACAACATGAACACTGAAGCTTTCTTT. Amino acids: CSVGQNNMNTEAFF.

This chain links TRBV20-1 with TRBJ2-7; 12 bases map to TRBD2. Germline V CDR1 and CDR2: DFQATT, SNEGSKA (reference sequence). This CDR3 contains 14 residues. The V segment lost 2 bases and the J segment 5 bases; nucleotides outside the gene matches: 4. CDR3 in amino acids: CSARMTSGSDEQYF. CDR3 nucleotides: TGCAGTGCTAGAATGACTAGCGGGAGTGACGAGCAGTACTTC.

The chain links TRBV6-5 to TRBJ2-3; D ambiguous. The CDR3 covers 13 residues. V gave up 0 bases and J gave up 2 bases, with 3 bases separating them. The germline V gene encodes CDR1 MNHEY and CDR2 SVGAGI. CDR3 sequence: CASSYSITDTQYF. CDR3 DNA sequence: TGTGCCAGCAGTTACTCGATCACAGATACGCAGTATTTT.

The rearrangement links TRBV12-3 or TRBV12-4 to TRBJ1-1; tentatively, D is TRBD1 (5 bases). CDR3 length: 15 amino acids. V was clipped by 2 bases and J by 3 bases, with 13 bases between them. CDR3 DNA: TGTGCCAGCAGTTTACGTGGAGGGGCGGACACTGAAGCTTTCTTT. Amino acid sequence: CASSLRGGADTEAFF.

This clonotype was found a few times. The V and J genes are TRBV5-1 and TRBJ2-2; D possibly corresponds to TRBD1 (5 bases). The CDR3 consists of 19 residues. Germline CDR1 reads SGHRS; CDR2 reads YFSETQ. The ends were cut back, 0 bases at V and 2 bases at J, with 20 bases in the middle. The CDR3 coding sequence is TGCGCCAGCAGCTTGGCACCGGCAGGGTTGTTTAGAAACACCGGGGAGCTGTTTTTT. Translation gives CASSLAPAGLFRNTGELFF.

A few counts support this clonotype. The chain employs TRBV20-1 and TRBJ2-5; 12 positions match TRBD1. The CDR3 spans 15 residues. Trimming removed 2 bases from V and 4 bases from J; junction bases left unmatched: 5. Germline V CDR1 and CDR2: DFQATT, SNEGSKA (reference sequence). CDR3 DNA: TGCAGTGCTAGAACCGGGACAGGGGGCCGAGAGACCCAGTACTTC. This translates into CSARTGTGGRETQYF.

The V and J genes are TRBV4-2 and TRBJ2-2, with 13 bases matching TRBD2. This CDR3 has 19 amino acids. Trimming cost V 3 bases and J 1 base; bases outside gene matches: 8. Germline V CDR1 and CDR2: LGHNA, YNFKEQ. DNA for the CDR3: TGTGCCAGCAGCCATACTATACTAGCGGGAGGGTGGAACACCGGGGAGCTGTTTTTT. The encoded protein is CASSHTILAGGWNTGELFF.

The CDR3 is CASSVVGTIFNEQFF. The CDR3 DNA is TGTGCCAGCAGCGTGGTGGGGACGATATTCAATGAGCAGTTCTTC. J is TRBJ2-1 and V is TRBV9, with D possibly called TRBD1 or TRBD2 (5 bases each). CDR1 SGDLS and CDR2 YYNGEE come from the germline V gene. Trimming cost V 2 bases and J 6 bases, with 15 bases left between them. The CDR3 covers 15 residues.

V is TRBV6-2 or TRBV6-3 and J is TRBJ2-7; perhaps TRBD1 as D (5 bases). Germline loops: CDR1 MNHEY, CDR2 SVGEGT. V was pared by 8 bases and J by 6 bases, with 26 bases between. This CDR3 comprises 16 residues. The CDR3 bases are TGTGCCAGCCGTCAACAGGTACAGGCCGGCGGAAGCGAGCAGTACTTC. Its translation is CASRQQVQAGGSEQYF.

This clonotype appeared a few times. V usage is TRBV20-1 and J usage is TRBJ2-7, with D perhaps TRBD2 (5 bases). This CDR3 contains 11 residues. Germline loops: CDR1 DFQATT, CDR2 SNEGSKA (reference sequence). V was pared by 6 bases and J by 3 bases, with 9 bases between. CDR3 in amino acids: CSAGVHYEQYF. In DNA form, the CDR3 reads TGCAGTGCGGGAGTTCACTACGAGCAGTACTTC.

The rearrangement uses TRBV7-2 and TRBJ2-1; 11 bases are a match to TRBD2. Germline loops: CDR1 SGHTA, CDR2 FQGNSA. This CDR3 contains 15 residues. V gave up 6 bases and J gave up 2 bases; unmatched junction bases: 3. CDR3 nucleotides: TGTGCCAGCAGGGGGACTAGCGGAACCTACAATGAGCAGTTCTTC. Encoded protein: CASRGTSGTYNEQFF.

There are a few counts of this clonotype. CDR3 nucleotides: TGTGCCAGCAGGCAATGGGGGTATGCTCAGCCCCAGCATTTT. It yields the protein CASRQWGYAQPQHF. This chain connects TRBV12-3 or TRBV12-4 to TRBJ1-5; a weak D match, TRBD1 (5 bases). Trimming took 6 bases from V and 6 from J, leaving 15 bases between them. The CDR3 runs 14 residues.

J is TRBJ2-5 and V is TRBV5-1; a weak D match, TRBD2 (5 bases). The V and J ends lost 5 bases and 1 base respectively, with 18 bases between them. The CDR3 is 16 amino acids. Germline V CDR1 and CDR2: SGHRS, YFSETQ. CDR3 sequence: CASSWAAEGAQETQYF. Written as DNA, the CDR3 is TGCGCCAGCAGTTGGGCGGCAGAGGGAGCCCAAGAGACCCAGTACTTC.